A single sample is the source of the 14 T cell receptor beta chains below, sequenced in a study of blood T cell repertoires in COVID-19 (dated by TCRdb to 2018 to 2020). The library relied on the immunoSEQ multiplex PCR assay. Entries here come from immuneACCESS through TCRdb and include only in-frame sequences with V and J called. Some clones fail to appear in such tables; in the studies checked, an unresolved V gene covers under half of the shortfall, and the cause of the remainder is unknown. This sample comprises about 220,000 clones, approximately 81% of them detected only once. The ten top clones hold 5.1% of the sample. Sequenced sample: peripheral blood. The receptors here all came from a woman aged 55-75 years who had recovered from COVID-19.

As DNA, the CDR3 is TGTGCCAGCAGCTCCGACCAGACGGCGGGGGAGCAGTACTTC. This translates into CASSSDQTAGEQYF. The rearrangement uses TRBV5-4 and TRBJ2-7; perhaps TRBD2 as D (6 bases). Trimming cost V 3 bases and J 7 bases, with 17 bases left between them. The CDR3 has 14 residues. Germline V lookup: CDR1 SGHNT, CDR2 YYREEE (reference sequence).

The chain has TRBV28 and TRBJ2-7; 8 bases fit TRBD2. The CDR3 is 16 residues long. The J segment lost 3 bases and the V segment lost 6 bases, leaving 13 bases of the junction unmatched. Germline V gene lookup returns CDR1 MDHEN and CDR2 SYDVKM. This CDR3 is CASSPRGGHLNYEQYF. CDR3 DNA sequence: TGTGCCAGCAGCCCCCGGGGGGGACACCTGAACTACGAGCAGTACTTC.

This clone is a singleton in its sample. The CDR3: CASSLDRVNGEQYF. As DNA, the CDR3 is TGTGCCAGCAGCTTGGACAGGGTCAATGGGGAGCAGTACTTC. The genes are TRBV5-4 and TRBJ2-7; possible D gene TRBD1, 6 bases. There are 14 residues in the CDR3. Trimming left V 0 bases short and J 7 bases short, with 14 bases between. Germline V gene lookup returns CDR1 SGHNT and CDR2 YYREEE (reference sequence).

This clone was detected only once. The chain carries TRBV19 and TRBJ2-4; tentative D call: TRBD2 (5 bases). CDR1 is LNHDA, CDR2 SQIVND, per germline (reference sequence). Trimming took off 9 bases at V and 7 bases at J, with 13 bases between the two ends. The length of the CDR3 is 12 residues. The CDR3 nucleotides read TGTGCCAGCTCCGGGTCGGGGAACATTCAGTACTTC. It is translated as CASSGSGNIQYF.

The rearrangement links TRBV6-2 or TRBV6-3 to TRBJ2-6, with 7 nucleotides matching TRBD1. J lost 1 base, V lost 0 bases, and 6 bases had no gene match. CDR1 is MNHEY, CDR2 SVGEGT, per germline. The CDR3 is made up of 18 amino acids. CDR3 nucleotides: TGTGCCAGCAGTTACTCCGACAGGGTAGGGTCTGGGGCCAACGTCCTGACTTTC. Translation: CASSYSDRVGSGANVLTF.

The chain couples TRBV5-1 to TRBJ1-2, with no clear D. This CDR3 contains 14 residues. Germline assignment: CDR1 SGHRS and CDR2 YFSETQ. V lost 0 bases and J lost 5, with 11 bases in between. The chain's CDR3 is CASSLVSGEYGYTF. CDR3 sequence (DNA): TGCGCCAGCAGCTTGGTCAGCGGAGAGTATGGCTACACCTTC.

The rearrangement links TRBV6-5 to TRBJ1-2, with D unresolved. Trimming left V 8 bases short and J 1 base short, with 14 bases between. The CDR3 totals 14 residues. Germline V gene data show CDR1 as MNHEY and CDR2 as SVGAGI. CDR3 nucleotide sequence: TGTGCCAGCGGAGTGAGCGGGGATAACTATGGCTACACCTTC. Translation: CASGVSGDNYGYTF.

The chain is built from TRBV6-5 and TRBJ2-2; a possible D gene is TRBD1 (5 bases). Trimming took off 5 bases at V and 6 bases at J, with 7 bases between the two ends. From germline, CDR1 is MNHEY and CDR2 SVGAGI. The CDR3 is 12 amino acids. For the CDR3, the DNA is TGTGCCAGCAGTCCAGGGTCCGGGGAGCTGTTTTTT. It specifies CASSPGSGELFF.

This clone turned up a few times. The CDR3 bases are TGTGCCAGCAGTGCCTCCCAGTTGGACAGACGCTGGGCTTACGAGCAGTACTTC. Its translation: CASSASQLDRRWAYEQYF. This rearrangement joins TRBV6-1 to TRBJ2-7; TRBD1 might be the D (6 bases). The ends were cut back, 4 bases at V and 4 bases at J, with 26 bases in the middle. Germline V CDR1 and CDR2: MNHNS, SASEGT. This CDR3 comprises 18 residues.

V and J are TRBV18 and TRBJ2-5, with D perhaps matching TRBD1 (5 bases). V lost 4 bases, J lost 2 bases, and 5 bases lay in between. Germline V gene lookup returns CDR1 KGHSH and CDR2 LQKENI. The CDR3 spans 12 residues. The CDR3 region has the DNA TGTGCCAGCTCACAGGGGCAAGAGACCCAGTACTTC. Translated, it gives CASSQGQETQYF.

This clone was found once. This rearrangement joins TRBV5-4 to TRBJ1-2; D ambiguous. The CDR3 is 15 residues long. The V gene's germline CDR1 is SGHNT and CDR2 YYREEE (reference sequence). Between the trimmed V and J ends, which lost 1 base and 3 bases, there was a span of 13 bases. CDR3 loop: CASSLWLREDYGYTF. The DNA for the CDR3 is TGTGCCAGCAGCTTGTGGTTGAGGGAGGACTATGGCTACACCTTC.

This clone was seen only a few times. The chain has TRBV11-2 and TRBJ2-1; D gene uncertain. CDR3 length: 12 residues. The V end was cut by 3 bases, the J end by 9 bases, with 9 bases between. Looked up from germline, CDR1 is SGHAT and CDR2 is FQNNGV. The CDR3 reads CASSLAGSEQFF. The CDR3 DNA reads TGTGCCAGCAGCTTGGCAGGTTCTGAGCAGTTCTTC.

The CDR3, as DNA: TGTGCCAGCAGTCGACTAGCAAACGAGCAGTACTTC. Translated, it gives CASSRLANEQYF. The V call is TRBV3-1 (or the pseudogene TRBV3-2), the J call TRBJ2-7; 7 bases fit TRBD2. This CDR3 is 12 amino acids long. V trimming: 6 bases; J trimming: 5 bases; junction bases outside the gene matches: 4. Per the germline V gene, CDR1 is LGHDT and CDR2 is YNNKEL (reference sequence).

This clone came up once. This sequence joins TRBV11-3 and TRBJ2-3; TRBD2 matches 7 bases. This CDR3 has 14 amino acids. V trimming: 4 bases; J trimming: 4 bases; junction bases outside the gene matches: 5. Germline V gene data show CDR1 as SGHNT and CDR2 as YENEEA. CDR3 bases: TGTGCCAGCAGCTACGGGGGGTACGCAGATACGCAGTATTTT. Translation gives CASSYGGYADTQYF.